Listed here are 29 T cell receptor beta chains from one sample, sequenced in a study of PD-1 blockade in classical Hodgkin lymphoma. Documented time point: newly diagnosed, previously untreated cHL patient sample. Produced via immunoSEQ multiplex PCR; TCRdb's table is partial and in-frame only. The table has over 60,000 clones, about 94% seen once; the top ten hold 2.6%. Material: peripheral blood mononuclear cells (PBMCs). The origin of the receptors is a human donor with classical Hodgkin lymphoma.

CDR3 loop: CASSLTTGGRTEAFF. In DNA, the CDR3 is TGTGCCAGCAGCTTGACGACAGGAGGGCGGACTGAAGCTTTCTTT. This chain joins TRBV11-2 and TRBJ1-1; maybe TRBD1 (6 bases). The length of the CDR3 is 15 residues. V dropped 3 bases and J dropped 5 bases, with 16 bases sitting between them. The germline CDR1 and CDR2 sequences are SGHAT and FQNNGV. Using reference TRBV11-2 and TRBJ1-1 for the parts outside the CDR3, the full variable domain is EAGVAQSPRYKIIEKRQSVAFWCNPISGHATLYWYQQILGQGPKLLIQFQNNGVVDDSQLPKDRFSAERLKGVDSTLKIQPAKLEDSAVYLCASSLTTGGRTEAFFGQGTRLTVV.

The chain couples TRBV28 to TRBJ2-2; 8 bases map to TRBD1. Germline V gene data show CDR1 as MDHEN and CDR2 as SYDVKM. The CDR3 length is 15 residues. The V gene end was trimmed by 5 bases and the J gene end by 6 bases; junction bases not matched to a gene: 8. The CDR3 DNA sequence: TGTGCCAGCAGTCCTCGGACAGGGCGGTCCGGGGAGCTGTTTTTT. Translating gives CASSPRTGRSGELFF.

J is TRBJ1-6 and V is TRBV2; D may be TRBD1 (6 bases). This CDR3 has 14 residues. Germline V gives CDR1 SNHLY, CDR2 FYNNEI. V lost 3 bases and J 14 bases, leaving 17 bases between the germline ends. The CDR3 nucleotides are TGTGCCAGCAGTGAGAGGGGGACCCAAGCCACCCTCCACTTT. Its protein product is CASSERGTQATLHF.

This clone is medium-sized. This chain joins TRBV4-1 and TRBJ1-3; 8 nucleotides line up with TRBD1. The junction had 9 bases not matched to a gene; V was cut back by 0 bases and J by 2 bases. The CDR3 totals 18 residues. The germline CDR1 and CDR2 sequences are MGHRA and YSYEKL. CDR3 in amino acids: CASSQDRTGSGPGNTIYF. The CDR3 nucleotides read TGCGCCAGCAGCCAAGATCGGACAGGGTCGGGACCTGGAAACACCATATATTTT.

For this clone: At one end the junction does not follow the germline gene, possibly because of a read error. The rearrangement uses TRBV6-1 and TRBJ1-2; D uncertain. CDR1 and CDR2 from the germline V gene are MNHNS and SASEGT. The CDR3 is 9 residues long. Here the CDR3 reads CASSEQKSF. As DNA, the CDR3 is TGTGCCAGCAGTGAACAGAAGTCCTTC.

The chain recombines TRBV7-2 with TRBJ1-1; 7 nucleotides agree with TRBD1. Germline-derived CDR1 and CDR2 are SGHTA and FQGNSA. There are 13 residues in the CDR3. Trimming removed 1 base from V and 10 bases from J; junction bases left unmatched: 6. CDR3: CASSLEGWDRAFF. CDR3 nucleotide sequence: TGTGCCAGCAGCTTAGAAGGATGGGACAGAGCTTTCTTT.

The chain employs TRBV29-1 and TRBJ1-1; D may be TRBD1 (5 bases). CDR3 length: 13 amino acids. Trimming stripped 6 bases from V and 3 bases from J, with 14 bases between. Germline lookup yields CDR1 SQVTM and CDR2 ANQGSEA. The CDR3 DNA is TGCAGCGTAGGCCTCCAGGGTGACACTGAAGCTTTCTTT. Its protein product is CSVGLQGDTEAFF.

The chain recombines TRBV15 with TRBJ1-4, with TRBD1 matching over 11 bases. Trimming took 0 bases from V and 7 from J; bases not matched to a gene: 1. The CDR3 consists of 15 residues. Germline CDR1 LNHNV, CDR2 YYDKDF (reference sequence). CDR3 bases: TGTGCCACCAGCAGAGATGGGACAGGGGGTGAAAAACTGTTTTTT. Its protein product is CATSRDGTGGEKLFF.

With respect to this clone: This sample also contains other DNA sequences that code for the same CDR3. The CDR3 DNA follows: TGTGCCAGCAGTGAAGCATACAATGAGCAGTTCTTC. Amino acid sequence: CASSEAYNEQFF. The chain joins TRBV6-1 to TRBJ2-1; no firm D call. Germline CDR1 MNHNS, CDR2 SASEGT. V was shortened by 0 bases and J by 4 bases, with 1 base between the two germline ends. This CDR3 comprises 12 residues.

The CDR3 coding sequence is TGTGCCAGCAGTCCAGGTATTAATGAAAAACTGTTTTTT. This sequence encodes CASSPGINEKLFF. The chain is built from TRBV27 and TRBJ1-4; D gene ambiguous. The germline gives CDR1 MNHEY, CDR2 SMNVEV (reference sequence). V lost 5 bases to trimming and J lost 4 bases, with 8 bases between them. The CDR3 covers 13 residues.

The chain is built from TRBV18 and TRBJ2-5, with D tentatively TRBD2 (6 bases). This CDR3 has 14 residues. Between the trimmed V and J ends, which lost 2 bases and 4 bases, there was a span of 11 bases. The germline V gene has CDR1 KGHSH and CDR2 LQKENI. The chain's CDR3 is CASSPGWGGETQYF. CDR3 coding DNA: TGTGCCAGCTCACCAGGATGGGGAGGAGAGACCCAGTACTTC.

V gene TRBV15 combines with J gene TRBJ2-6; perhaps TRBD2 as D (6 bases). Trimming left V 0 bases short and J 0 bases short, with 9 bases between. CDR3 size: 17 residues. Germline V gives CDR1 LNHNV, CDR2 YYDKDF (reference sequence). In nucleotides, the CDR3 is TGTGCCACCAGCAGAGAGAGGGGAGGCTCTGGGGCCAACGTCCTGACTTTC. Protein product: CATSRERGGSGANVLTF.

This chain connects TRBV7-3 to TRBJ2-1, with 7 bases fitting TRBD1. This CDR3 comprises 13 residues. The V gene end was trimmed by 5 bases and the J gene end by 3 bases; junction bases not matched to a gene: 1. Germline lookup yields CDR1 SGHTA and CDR2 FQGTGA. CDR3 nucleotide sequence: TGTGCCAGCAGCCGGGACAGCTACAATGAGCAGTTCTTC. Amino acid sequence: CASSRDSYNEQFF.

This chain links TRBV6-6 with TRBJ2-1; 9 bases are shared with TRBD2. CDR1 MNHNY and CDR2 SVGAGI come from the germline V gene (reference sequence). CDR3 length equals 12 residues. With V trimmed by 7 bases and J by 13 bases, 8 bases remained unmatched. The CDR3 DNA is TGTGCCAGCACCTTAGCGGGAGACAAACAGTTCTTC. This sequence encodes CASTLAGDKQFF.

The genes are TRBV6-1 and TRBJ1-5; 7 positions agree with TRBD1. This CDR3 has 14 amino acids. The germline V gene encodes CDR1 MNHNS and CDR2 SASEGT. V was clipped by 5 bases and J by 4 bases; unmatched bases: 5. The CDR3 DNA sequence: TGTGCCAGCAGTACGGGACAGCCAAATCAGCCCCAGCATTTT. Protein product: CASSTGQPNQPQHF.

J is TRBJ2-1 and V is TRBV5-1; TRBD1 agrees at 8 bases. The length of the CDR3 is 15 residues. Trimming removed 2 bases from V and 4 bases from J; junction bases left unmatched: 5. Germline loops: CDR1 SGHRS, CDR2 YFSETQ. DNA for the CDR3: TGCGCCAGCAGCTTTCCGGGACAGGTTTACAATGAGCAGTTCTTC. Its translation: CASSFPGQVYNEQFF.

A single count supports this clone. This chain joins TRBV5-5 and TRBJ2-3, with 7 bases aligning to TRBD2. The germline V gene has CDR1 SGHKS and CDR2 YYEKEE (reference sequence). The junction had 6 bases not matched to a gene; V was cut back by 5 bases and J by 0 bases. The CDR3 has 15 amino acids. The CDR3 sequence: CASRWSGASTDTQYF. The CDR3 DNA reads TGTGCCAGCAGGTGGAGCGGGGCTAGCACAGATACGCAGTATTTT.

This rearrangement joins TRBV5-4 to TRBJ1-1, with no clear D. The CDR3 covers 14 residues. V lost 0 bases to trimming and J lost 1 base, with 7 bases between them. Germline-derived CDR1 and CDR2 are SGHNT and YYREEE (reference sequence). DNA of the CDR3: TGTGCCAGCAGCTTGGTTGGTCAGAACACTGAAGCTTTCTTT. Translating gives CASSLVGQNTEAFF.

V usage is TRBV5-6 and J usage is TRBJ1-1, with TRBD1 identical over 7 bases. CDR1 and CDR2 (germline): SGHDT, YYEEEE. The CDR3 runs 14 residues. Germline trimming cut 2 bases from V and 5 bases from J; bases unmatched to any gene: 6. The CDR3 loop is CASSLTGVGTEAFF. Written as DNA, the CDR3 is TGTGCCAGCAGCTTAACAGGGGTTGGAACTGAAGCTTTCTTT.

CDR3 protein: CASRPGYSNQPQHF. CDR3 DNA sequence: TGTGCCAGCAGGCCCGGTTATAGCAATCAGCCCCAGCATTTT. The chain links TRBV6-6 to TRBJ1-5; D is unclear. The CDR3 length is 14 residues. Trimming removed 6 bases from V and 0 bases from J, with 9 bases in between. The germline V gene encodes CDR1 MNHNY and CDR2 SVGAGI (reference sequence).

The chain employs TRBV11-2 and TRBJ1-2; D not resolved. The CDR3 totals 17 residues. CDR1 SGHAT and CDR2 FQNNGV come from the germline V gene. Deletions cut 5 bases from V and 3 bases from J, with 22 bases between. The CDR3 nucleotides are TGTGCCAGCAGCCCGATACGTAACAGTAAATCGGACTATGGCTACACCTTC. It specifies CASSPIRNSKSDYGYTF.

V gene TRBV5-4 combines with J gene TRBJ2-4; 7 bases map to TRBD1. V was pared by 0 bases and J by 0 bases, with 3 bases of the junction left unmatched. This CDR3 has 16 residues. CDR1 SGHNT and CDR2 YYREEE come from the germline V gene (reference sequence). CDR3 nucleotides: TGTGCCAGCAGCTTGGGGGACAGCCTAGCCAAAAACATTCAGTACTTC. This sequence encodes CASSLGDSLAKNIQYF.

A single count supports this clone. The chain has TRBV28 and TRBJ2-3; D might be TRBD1 (6 bases). Between the trimmed V and J ends, which lost 5 bases and 2 bases, there was a span of 14 bases. The CDR3 is 15 residues long. CDR1 is MDHEN, CDR2 SYDVKM, per germline. The CDR3 DNA reads as TGTGCCAGCAGTCTCACAGGGACCGTCACAGATACGCAGTATTTT. This sequence encodes CASSLTGTVTDTQYF.

In DNA, the CDR3 is TGTGCCAGCAGCCCGACTCGGACTAGTAGCTACGAGCAGTACTTC. It codes for CASSPTRTSSYEQYF. This chain connects TRBV6-6 to TRBJ2-7; 7 bases match TRBD2. Unmatched junction bases numbered 11, after V lost 6 bases and J lost 3 bases. Germline CDR1 MNHNY, CDR2 SVGAGI (reference sequence). The CDR3 has 15 amino acids.

The chain recombines TRBV7-9 with TRBJ2-1, with 9 bases fitting TRBD2. CDR3 size: 19 residues. CDR1 and CDR2 from the germline V gene are SEHNR and FQNEAQ (reference sequence). V gave up 5 bases and J gave up 0 bases; unmatched junction bases: 14. CDR3: CASSPMGGRAAGSYNEQFF. The CDR3 nucleotides are TGTGCCAGCAGCCCTATGGGCGGGAGGGCAGCGGGCTCCTACAATGAGCAGTTCTTC.

The V gene is TRBV2, the J gene TRBJ1-2; 7 bases agree with TRBD1. This CDR3 is 15 amino acids long. Per germline, CDR1 SNHLY and CDR2 FYNNEI. J gave up 2 bases and V 7 bases, and 10 bases lay outside the gene matches. CDR3 region: CASKFSGTANYGYTF. CDR3 bases: TGTGCCAGCAAGTTTTCCGGGACAGCGAACTATGGCTACACCTTC.

The chain joins TRBV19 to TRBJ1-2; a possible D gene is TRBD1 (6 bases). Trimming removed 2 bases from V and 3 bases from J, with 7 bases in between. Germline V CDR1 and CDR2: LNHDA, SQIVND (reference sequence). The CDR3 covers 13 residues. CDR3 protein: CASSIRQDYGYTF. Written as DNA, the CDR3 is TGTGCCAGTAGTATAAGACAGGACTATGGCTACACCTTC.

The J gene is TRBJ2-3, the V gene TRBV19; 12 bases are a match to TRBD2. This CDR3 is 15 amino acids long. The junction had 6 bases not matched to a gene; V was cut back by 10 bases and J by 1 base. Per germline, CDR1 LNHDA and CDR2 SQIVND (reference sequence). CDR3 loop: CATRTSGIGTDTQYF. The CDR3 bases are TGTGCCACAAGGACTAGCGGGATTGGCACAGATACGCAGTATTTT.

The chain is built from TRBV7-6 and TRBJ1-1; D unresolved. This CDR3 is 13 amino acids long. Trimming left V 5 bases short and J 0 bases short, with 7 bases between. Germline-derived CDR1 and CDR2 are SGHVS and FNYEAQ. CDR3 nucleotide sequence: TGTGCCAGCAGCGCCACCCTGAACACTGAAGCTTTCTTT. It codes for CASSATLNTEAFF. The entire variable domain, with the rest obtained from reference TRBV7-6 and TRBJ1-1, is as follows: GAGVSQSPRYKVTKRGQDVALRCDPISGHVSLYWYRQALGQGPEFLTYFNYEAQQDKSGLPNDRFSAERPEGSISTLTIQRTEQRDSAMYRCASSATLNTEAFFGQGTRLTVV.